Listed here are 32 T cell receptor beta chains from one sample, sequenced in a study of blood T cell repertoires in COVID-19. Clones were sequenced by immunoSEQ multiplex PCR, and TCRdb holds only the in-frame ones, with some missing. The data show a few hundred thousand clones, approximately 86% seen once. Material for sequencing was peripheral blood. The source of these receptors is a man between 18 and 35 years old with active or convalescent COVID-19.

V is TRBV3-1 (or the pseudogene TRBV3-2) and J is TRBJ2-7; a possible D gene is TRBD2 (5 bases). CDR1 is LGHDT, CDR2 YNNKEL, per germline (reference sequence). V was clipped by 1 base and J by 8 bases, with 6 bases between them. The CDR3 has 11 residues. In DNA form, the CDR3 reads TGTGCCAGCAGCCAAGGGGAGCAGCAGTACTTC. Amino acids: CASSQGEQQYF.

This chain connects TRBV30 to TRBJ1-5, with D maybe TRBD1 (5 bases). Germline CDR1 reads GTSNPN; CDR2 reads SVGIG (reference sequence). Trimming left V 0 bases short and J 5 bases short, with 5 bases between. The CDR3 loop spans 12 amino acids. CDR3 nucleotides: TGTGCCTGGAGTGTAGGGGATCAGCCCCAGCATTTT. This translates into CAWSVGDQPQHF.

This chain connects TRBV24-1 to TRBJ2-1; 12 bases are a match to TRBD2. V was pared by 2 bases and J by 1 base, with 2 bases of the junction left unmatched. This CDR3 contains 17 residues. CDR1 KGHDR and CDR2 SFDVKD come from the germline V gene. The CDR3 spells CATSDSSGRVSYNEQFF. The CDR3 DNA reads as TGTGCCACCAGTGATTCTAGCGGGAGGGTTTCCTACAATGAGCAGTTCTTC.

The J gene is TRBJ1-1, the V gene TRBV7-9, with 7 bases lining up with TRBD1. CDR3 length equals 16 residues. CDR1 and CDR2 (germline): SEHNR, FQNEAQ (reference sequence). J lost 1 base, V lost 4 bases, and 9 bases had no gene match. The CDR3 here is CASSSIYDRANTEAFF. The CDR3 nucleotides read TGTGCCAGCAGCTCCATTTATGACAGGGCGAACACTGAAGCTTTCTTT.

The chain employs TRBV7-2 and TRBJ2-7; D is perhaps TRBD1 (6 bases). V lost 5 bases, J lost 2 bases, and 19 bases lay in between. This CDR3 is built from 16 residues. Germline lookup yields CDR1 SGHTA and CDR2 FQGNSA. CDR3 coding DNA: TGTGCCAGCAGCACCACAGGGTTTCCGTCCCCCTACGAGCAGTACTTC. Its translation: CASSTTGFPSPYEQYF.

The rearrangement uses TRBV10-3 and TRBJ1-3; D is ambiguous. This CDR3 has 13 residues. Trimming stripped 8 bases from V and 4 bases from J, with 12 bases between. The germline V gene has CDR1 ENHRY and CDR2 SYGVKD. CDR3 in amino acids: CAIAPGSGNTIYF. The CDR3 DNA reads as TGTGCCATCGCCCCAGGTTCGGGAAACACCATATATTTT.

CDR3 DNA: TGTGCCAGCAGCTTAGCGGGAGGCCCAAAAGAGCAGTTCTTC. Translating it yields CASSLAGGPKEQFF. The chain combines TRBV7-9 with TRBJ2-1, with D perhaps TRBD2 (6 bases). Germline values: CDR1 SEHNR, CDR2 FQNEAQ (reference sequence). V was clipped by 0 bases and J by 10 bases, with 13 bases between them. The CDR3 is 14 residues long.

This clone was recorded once. The chain is built from TRBV11-2 and TRBJ1-2; D unclear. The CDR3 has 13 residues. The germline V gene has CDR1 SGHAT and CDR2 FQNNGV. V dropped 4 bases and J dropped 6 bases, with 12 bases sitting between them. This CDR3 reads CASSSAPQHGYTF. The CDR3 DNA sequence: TGTGCCAGCAGCTCAGCCCCACAGCATGGCTACACCTTC.

The chain uses TRBV6-6 and TRBJ2-3; a possible D gene is TRBD2 (6 bases). CDR3 length: 15 residues. CDR1 MNHNY and CDR2 SVGAGI come from the germline V gene (reference sequence). V was cut by 7 bases and J by 0 bases, with 14 bases left in between. The CDR3 here is CASKIAESSTDTQYF. The CDR3 DNA is TGTGCCAGCAAGATAGCGGAGTCTAGCACAGATACGCAGTATTTT.

The chain employs TRBV2 and TRBJ1-2, with 9 positions matching TRBD1. The V segment lost 7 bases and the J segment 6 bases; nucleotides outside the gene matches: 9. The CDR3 is 14 amino acids. The germline CDR1 and CDR2 sequences are SNHLY and FYNNEI. The CDR3: CASKRDRDFHGYTF. The CDR3 bases are TGTGCCAGCAAACGGGACAGGGATTTTCATGGCTACACCTTC.

V and J are TRBV28 and TRBJ2-1; 12 bases map to TRBD2. The trim removed 3 bases at V and 7 bases at J, leaving 7 bases unmatched. CDR3 length equals 16 residues. From germline, CDR1 is MDHEN and CDR2 SYDVKM. The CDR3 nucleotides read TGTGCCAGCAGTTTGCCGCTAGCGGGAGGGCGGAATGAGCAGTTCTTC. It translates to CASSLPLAGGRNEQFF.

V usage is TRBV7-8 and J usage is TRBJ1-1, with D unclear. Per the germline V gene, CDR1 is SGHVS and CDR2 is FQNEAQ. V shed 2 bases and J shed 2 bases, with 12 bases lying between them. The CDR3 runs to 15 residues. CDR3 loop: CASSLQVGGNTEAFF. The CDR3 bases are TGTGCCAGCAGCTTACAGGTCGGTGGAAACACTGAAGCTTTCTTT.

V and J are TRBV28 and TRBJ1-5; a possible D gene is TRBD1 (6 bases). Germline V gene data show CDR1 as MDHEN and CDR2 as SYDVKM. This CDR3 is built from 16 residues. V was clipped by 7 bases and J by 2 bases, with 18 bases between them. The CDR3, as DNA: TGTGCCAGCAACAATCAGGGGACGGGTCGCAATCAGCCCCAGCATTTT. This encodes CASNNQGTGRNQPQHF.

Details on this clone: Other DNA variants within this sample encode the same CDR3. The V call is TRBV18, the J call TRBJ1-5, with 7 positions matching TRBD1. Germline V gene sequence: CDR1 KGHSH, CDR2 LQKENI. The ends lost 2 bases at V and 6 bases at J; junction bases unmatched: 7. The CDR3 is 15 residues long. CDR3 region: CASSPGTGDFQPQHF. CDR3 sequence (DNA): TGTGCCAGCTCACCAGGAACAGGGGACTTTCAGCCCCAGCATTTT.

The CDR3 DNA follows: TGTGCCACCAGCAGAGATATTGGGACAGGGTTGCATGAGCAGTTCTTC. Protein product: CATSRDIGTGLHEQFF. The chain couples TRBV15 to TRBJ2-1; 9 nucleotides line up with TRBD1. V lost 0 bases, J lost 8 bases, and 8 bases stayed unmatched. Germline CDR1 reads LNHNV; CDR2 reads YYDKDF (reference sequence). The length of the CDR3 is 16 residues.

This CDR3 is CASSLGGVQYF. In DNA, the CDR3 is TGTGCCAGCAGTTTAGGGGGGGTCCAGTATTTT. The gene calls are TRBV28 and TRBJ2-3; 7 positions agree with TRBD2. The ends lost 2 bases at V and 12 bases at J; junction bases unmatched: 2. Germline values: CDR1 MDHEN, CDR2 SYDVKM. The CDR3 loop spans 11 amino acids.

The V call is TRBV6-6, the J call TRBJ1-2; D not resolved. The CDR3 has 13 amino acids. The V end was cut by 2 bases, the J end by 5 bases, with 9 bases between. From germline, CDR1 is MNHNY and CDR2 SVGAGI (reference sequence). The CDR3 DNA reads as TGTGCCAGCAGTTACGGCCAACAGTATGGCTACACCTTC. Translated, it gives CASSYGQQYGYTF.

The V and J genes are TRBV6-2 or TRBV6-3 and TRBJ2-7; TRBD2 matches at 7 bases. Germline V lookup: CDR1 MNHEY, CDR2 SVGEGT. V lost 3 bases, J lost 2 bases, and 13 bases stayed unmatched. The CDR3 length is 17 residues. The CDR3 DNA reads TGTGCCAGCAGTTATAGGTTAGGGGAGGGCCCACCCTACGAGCAGTACTTC. This sequence encodes CASSYRLGEGPPYEQYF.

This chain uses TRBV19 with TRBJ1-2, with unresolved D. The CDR3 consists of 15 residues. The V gene lost 3 bases and the J gene lost 8 bases, with 19 bases spanning the gap. Germline V gives CDR1 LNHDA, CDR2 SQIVND (reference sequence). The CDR3 coding sequence is TGTGCCAGTAGTATCGGCGGGATTCAGGATTACGGCTACACCTTC. Its translation: CASSIGGIQDYGYTF.

This chain links TRBV28 with TRBJ2-2; D is unresolved. Trimming removed 10 bases from V and 0 bases from J, with 15 bases in between. The germline V gene encodes CDR1 MDHEN and CDR2 SYDVKM. This CDR3 contains 15 residues. This CDR3 reads CATLPREANTGELFF. In DNA, the CDR3 is TGTGCCACCCTACCCCGCGAAGCGAACACCGGGGAGCTGTTTTTT.

The genes are TRBV12-5 and TRBJ2-2; TRBD1 agrees at 7 bases. CDR1 LGHNT and CDR2 FRNRAP come from the germline V gene. The CDR3 extends over 15 amino acids. Trimming at V came to 6 bases and at J to 4 bases, leaving 8 bases not matched to a gene. The CDR3 DNA reads TGTGCTAGTGGCCTGGACAGGTCGGGCACCGGGGAGCTGTTTTTT. Amino acids: CASGLDRSGTGELFF. Drawing the rest from reference TRBV12-5 and TRBJ2-2, the complete variable domain is DARVTQTPRHKVTEMGQEVTMRCQPILGHNTVFWYRQTMMQGLELLAYFRNRAPLDDSGMPKDRFSAEMPDATLATLKIQPSEPRDSAVYFCASGLDRSGTGELFFGEGSRLTVL.

This chain uses TRBV5-1 with TRBJ1-2; TRBD1 matches at 7 bases. The CDR3 runs 14 residues. After removal of 4 bases from V and 4 bases from J, the junction contained 7 bases not matched to a gene. Germline values: CDR1 SGHRS, CDR2 YFSETQ. The CDR3 nucleotides are TGCGCCAGCAGCCGGAACAGGGGCGCCTATGGCTACACCTTC. Protein product: CASSRNRGAYGYTF.

The gene calls are TRBV7-2 and TRBJ1-2, with 9 nucleotides matching TRBD1. Germline V CDR1 and CDR2: SGHTA, FQGNSA. There are 16 residues in the CDR3. V gave up 4 bases and J gave up 5 bases; unmatched junction bases: 11. CDR3 nucleotide sequence: TGTGCCAGCAGCTCTCCCTCCGGGACAGGGTCTTATGGCTACACCTTC. Translated, it gives CASSSPSGTGSYGYTF.

The chain couples TRBV11-3 to TRBJ2-4; 8 bases match TRBD2. This CDR3 is 14 amino acids long. The germline CDR1 and CDR2 sequences are SGHNT and YENEEA. V shed 1 base, J shed 9 bases, and the junction held 5 bases outside the gene matches. The CDR3 coding sequence is TGTGCCAGCAGCTTAGTTGGGACTAGGGGCATTCAGTACTTC. Translated, it gives CASSLVGTRGIQYF.

This clone has only a few counts. The rearrangement links TRBV5-1 to TRBJ2-7; maybe TRBD1 (5 bases). CDR1 SGHRS and CDR2 YFSETQ come from the germline V gene. Trimming stripped 4 bases from V and 5 bases from J, with 16 bases between. This CDR3 comprises 14 residues. The CDR3 sequence is CASSINSGFNEQYF. The CDR3 DNA is TGCGCCAGCAGCATAAACTCAGGGTTCAACGAGCAGTACTTC.

The chain uses TRBV14 and TRBJ1-6; D perhaps matches TRBD1 (5 bases). Germline V lookup: CDR1 SGHDN, CDR2 FVKESK. The CDR3 runs to 15 residues. V lost 1 base and J 6 bases, leaving 10 bases between the germline ends. The CDR3 here is CASSQGGAFNSPLHF. DNA for the CDR3: TGTGCCAGCAGCCAAGGTGGGGCTTTTAATTCACCCCTCCACTTT.

This clone was picked up a small number of times. The CDR3 region has the DNA TGTGCCAGCGGCGTTAGGGGGGGCGAGACCCAGTACTTC. Protein sequence: CASGVRGGETQYF. This chain connects TRBV12-3 or TRBV12-4 to TRBJ2-5; D is possibly TRBD2 (7 bases). V was trimmed by 8 bases and J by 5 bases, leaving 15 bases between them. The CDR3 has 13 amino acids.

This chain joins TRBV21-1 and TRBJ1-5; TRBD1 reflects the table's D call only, with no check against the DNA. TRBV21-1 is deemed a pseudogene. There are 16 residues in the CDR3. This CDR3 reads CASCCHEGQGGQPQHF. CDR3 nucleotides: TGTGCCAGCTGCTGCCATGAAGGACAGGGTGGTCAGCCCCAGCATTTT.

The CDR3 reads CASSLSQPYNEQFF. CDR3 nucleotides: TGCGCCAGCAGCTTATCACAGCCATACAATGAGCAGTTCTTC. The chain is built from TRBV5-1 and TRBJ2-1; D is ambiguous. Looked up from germline, CDR1 is SGHRS and CDR2 is YFSETQ. CDR3 length: 14 amino acids. Trimming took 2 bases from V and 4 from J, leaving 10 bases between them.

The chain is built from TRBV20-1 and TRBJ2-7; perhaps TRBD2 as D (6 bases). Germline-derived CDR1 and CDR2 are DFQATT and SNEGSKA (reference sequence). V lost 3 bases and J lost 7, with 10 bases in between. The CDR3 totals 11 residues. DNA for the CDR3: TGCAGTGCTAGTTACGGGGGAGAGCAGTACTTC. It codes for CSASYGGEQYF.

With respect to this clone: A junction end diverges from the germline sequence, so it may reflect a read error. This chain joins TRBV10-3 and TRBJ2-5; D possibly corresponds to TRBD1 (5 bases). Looked up from germline, CDR1 is ENHRY and CDR2 is SYGVKD. The CDR3 covers 15 residues. The CDR3, as DNA: TGTGCCATCAGTGAGTCGACGGCAGGACAAGGGACCCAGTACTTC. This encodes CAISESTAGQGTQYF.

CDR3 sequence: CASSYGGGGTEAFF. CDR3 DNA sequence: TGTGCCAGCAGTTACGGGGGAGGGGGCACTGAAGCTTTCTTT. The chain joins TRBV6-6 to TRBJ1-1; D is possibly TRBD1 (6 bases). The germline CDR1 and CDR2 sequences are MNHNY and SVGAGI (reference sequence). The CDR3 sequence is 14 residues long. V lost 2 bases, J lost 4 bases, and 11 bases lay in between.